This TCR beta chain originates from a study of blood T cell repertoires in COVID-19. Study details: The United States, Italy and Spain supplied acute and convalescent COVID-19 samples. Nucleic acid was either cDNA or gDNA, and it came from T cells, B-cell-depleted T cells, or PBMCs.

Sequenced by immunoSEQ multiplex PCR; TCRdb stores in-frame clones only, minus some. The sample yields 190,000 or so clones, about 83% seen once. V gave up 2 bases and J gave up 0 bases; unmatched junction bases: 6. This CDR3 comprises 17 residues. The germline V gene encodes CDR1 SGDLS and CDR2 YYNGEE. This chain joins TRBV9 and TRBJ2-3; TRBD2 matches at 10 bases. Sequencing was performed on PBMCs or T cells enriched from blood (not recorded which). The receptor comes from a young woman who had recovered from COVID-19. The CDR3 loop reads CASSVFIAGGSTDTQYF. The CDR3 DNA is TGTGCCAGCAGCGTTTTTATAGCGGGAGGAAGCACAGATACGCAGTATTTT.